These T cell receptor beta chains were read from a single sample in a study of blood T cell repertoires in COVID-19. Using immunoSEQ multiplex PCR, the repertoire was profiled, and TCRdb retains in-frame clones only, with some absent. The table records roughly 300,000 clones, 90% of them present only once. Specimen: peripheral blood. The receptor source for this set is a woman under 40 with COVID-19, enrolled during active disease. Each CDR3 is given with its conserved first and last residue. The order of the fields is J gene, D gene, clone size, V gene, CDR3 protein, CDR3 DNA. The D gene is left open where the match is weak. Clone sizes are given selectively: once, few, many, or a class where the clone is expanded.

>TRBJ2-7|-|-|TRBV18
CASSPYGQKGSYEQYF
TGTGCCAGCTCACCGTATGGACAGAAAGGATCCTACGAGCAGTACTTC
>TRBJ2-7|TRBD1|-|TRBV3-1/TRBV3-2
CASTSGTGAPYEQYF
TGTGCCAGCACCTCCGGGACAGGGGCCCCCTACGAGCAGTACTTC
>TRBJ2-3|TRBD2|-|TRBV19
CASSTQIAGVATDTQYF
TGTGCCAGTAGTACCCAAATAGCGGGAGTCGCGACAGATACGCAGTATTTT
>TRBJ2-1|TRBD2|once|TRBV9
CASSSRREGARIDEQFF
TGTGCCAGCAGCTCCCGGCGGGAGGGGGCGAGGATCGATGAGCAGTTCTTC
>TRBJ2-5|TRBD2|-|TRBV19
CAWGWGGEGQETQYF
TGTGCCTGGGGGTGGGGTGGGGAGGGTCAGGAGACCCAGTACTTC
>TRBJ1-2|-|-|TRBV7-9
CASSLGGQPGYTF
TGTGCCAGCAGCTTAGGCGGACAGCCTGGCTACACCTTC
>TRBJ2-7|-|-|TRBV5-4
CASSLTAGYEQYF
TGTGCCAGCAGCTTGACCGCGGGCTACGAGCAGTACTTC
>TRBJ1-6|TRBD1|-|TRBV6-6
CASRPGTGEYSPLHF
TGTGCCAGCAGGCCCGGGACAGGGGAATATTCACCCCTCCACTTT
>TRBJ1-2|TRBD1|-|TRBV28
CASITGQGPSYGYTF
TGTGCCAGCATTACCGGACAGGGGCCCTCCTATGGCTACACCTTC
>TRBJ2-3|-|-|TRBV7-9
CASHGTQGPDTQYF
TGTGCCAGCCACGGGACTCAAGGACCAGATACGCAGTATTTT
>TRBJ1-3|TRBD1|-|TRBV4-1
CASSQLNHLTGFGNTIYF
TGCGCCAGCAGCCAGTTAAACCACTTGACAGGGTTTGGAAACACCATATATTTT
>TRBJ2-3|-|-|TRBV9
CATGEDTQYF
TGTGCCACAGGGGAGGATACGCAGTATTTT
>TRBJ1-1|TRBD1|-|TRBV5-1
CASSLDRGTEAFF
TGCGCCAGCAGCCTCGACAGGGGAACTGAAGCTTTCTTT
>TRBJ2-5|-|once|TRBV7-9
CASSVTSAQETQYF
TGTGCCAGCAGCGTAACGAGCGCGCAAGAGACCCAGTACTTC
>TRBJ1-4|-|-|TRBV5-5
CASSPPTEVEKLFF
TGTGCCAGCAGCCCCCCTACCGAAGTTGAGAAACTGTTTTTT
>TRBJ2-1|TRBD2|once|TRBV3-1/TRBV3-2
CASSQGYRGRMFF
TGTGCCAGCAGCCAAGGATATCGCGGGAGGATGTTCTTC
>TRBJ2-1|TRBD2|-|TRBV24-1
CATSESSGSSSYNEQFF
TGTGCCACCAGTGAGTCTAGCGGGTCGAGCTCCTACAATGAGCAGTTCTTC
>TRBJ2-7|TRBD2|-|TRBV28
CASSTLAGVHEQYF
TGTGCCAGCAGTACCTTAGCGGGAGTCCACGAGCAGTACTTC
>TRBJ2-5|TRBD1|-|TRBV28
CASSAEQGWQETQYF
TGTGCCAGCAGCGCGGAACAGGGGTGGCAAGAGACCCAGTACTTC
>TRBJ2-2|TRBD2|-|TRBV3-1/TRBV3-2
CASSQVLAGNTGELFF
TGTGCCAGCAGCCAAGTGTTAGCGGGAAACACCGGGGAGCTGTTTTTT
>TRBJ2-1|TRBD2|-|TRBV11-2
CASSLATSGEQFF
TGTGCCAGCAGCTTAGCGACTAGCGGTGAGCAGTTCTTC
>TRBJ2-2|-|-|TRBV2
CASSDAGLVGELFF
TGTGCCAGCAGTGATGCGGGATTGGTCGGGGAGCTGTTTTTT
>TRBJ2-7|TRBD2|-|TRBV10-2
CASREGTSGDEQYF
TGCGCCAGCAGAGAGGGGACTAGTGGGGACGAGCAGTACTTC
>TRBJ2-7|TRBD1|-|TRBV11-2
CASSFPTRQGAHYEQYF
TGTGCCAGCAGCTTTCCGACTCGACAGGGGGCACATTACGAGCAGTACTTC
>TRBJ2-6|-|-|TRBV6-4
CASSAESGANVLTF
TGTGCCAGCAGTGCAGAATCTGGGGCCAACGTCCTGACTTTC
>TRBJ2-3|-|-|TRBV19
CASSIGRGDTDTQYF
TGTGCCAGTAGTATCGGCAGGGGGGATACAGATACGCAGTATTTT
>TRBJ2-1|TRBD1|-|TRBV19
CASSSTGGLYNEQFF
TGTGCCAGTAGTAGTACAGGGGGCCTCTACAATGAGCAGTTCTTC
>TRBJ1-2|TRBD1|-|TRBV6-5
CASSYSWGQTSYGYTF
TGTGCCAGCAGTTACTCGTGGGGACAGACCTCCTATGGCTACACCTTC
>TRBJ1-2|-|-|TRBV2
CASSQGTYQHTF
TGTGCCAGCAGCCAAGGGACTTATCAGCACACCTTC
>TRBJ2-5|-|-|TRBV19
CASSNYYREGTQYF
TGTGCCAGTAGTAATTACTACAGGGAGGGGACCCAGTACTTC
>TRBJ1-1|-|-|TRBV27
CASSPLGSMNTEAFF
TGTGCCAGCAGTCCGCTGGGGAGCATGAACACTGAAGCTTTCTTT
>TRBJ1-2|-|-|TRBV9
CASSVGGAGSLDGYTF
TGTGCCAGCAGCGTAGGCGGGGCAGGGTCCCTTGATGGCTACACCTTC
>TRBJ1-2|TRBD1|-|TRBV3-1/TRBV3-2
CASSQEGQALYGYTF
TGTGCCAGCAGCCAGGAAGGACAGGCACTCTATGGCTACACCTTC
>TRBJ1-2|-|-|TRBV7-3
CASSLNPARGGYTF
TGTGCCAGCAGCTTAAACCCCGCCAGGGGAGGCTACACCTTC
>TRBJ2-7|-|-|TRBV6-2/TRBV6-3
CASSLRDSYEQYF
TGTGCCAGCAGTTTACGGGACTCCTACGAGCAGTACTTC
>TRBJ2-2|TRBD2|-|TRBV7-3
CASSQRPAGGVTGELFF
TGTGCCAGCAGCCAGAGGCCAGCGGGAGGTGTCACCGGGGAGCTGTTTTTT
>TRBJ2-6|-|-|TRBV5-1
CASSLQIIGANVLTF
TGCGCCAGCAGCTTACAGATAATTGGGGCCAACGTCCTGACTTTC
>TRBJ1-5|TRBD1|-|TRBV5-1
CASSPGTDNQPQHF
TGCGCCAGCAGCCCGGGGACAGATAATCAGCCCCAGCATTTT
>TRBJ1-2|TRBD1|-|TRBV7-2
CASSQDRVANYGYTF
TGTGCCAGCAGCCAAGACAGGGTAGCTAACTATGGCTACACCTTC
>TRBJ2-5|-|-|TRBV10-3
CAISESGGWETQYF
TGTGCCATCAGTGAGTCAGGGGGTTGGGAGACCCAGTACTTC
>TRBJ1-2|TRBD1|-|TRBV7-8
CASSPGQEYGYTF
TGTGCCAGCAGCCCGGGACAGGAGTATGGCTACACCTTC
>TRBJ2-7|TRBD2|-|TRBV12-3/TRBV12-4
CASSKRETYEQYF
TGTGCCAGCAGTAAGCGGGAGACCTACGAGCAGTACTTC
>TRBJ1-3|-|once|TRBV9
CASSVQGGPSLGGNTIYF
TGTGCCAGCAGCGTACAGGGTGGCCCCTCTCTGGGTGGAAACACCATATATTTT
>TRBJ2-1|-|once|TRBV4-1
CASSQVRGAANEQFF
TGCGCCAGCAGCCAAGTCCGGGGGGCGGCCAATGAGCAGTTCTTC
>TRBJ2-3|TRBD2|-|TRBV3-1/TRBV3-2
CASSHRLALTSDTQYF
TGTGCCAGCAGCCATCGACTAGCGTTAACTTCAGATACGCAGTATTTT
>TRBJ2-4|TRBD1|once|TRBV28
CASRDREDIQYF
TGTGCCAGCAGGGACAGGGAGGACATTCAGTACTTC
>TRBJ2-1|TRBD2|-|TRBV2
CASSGLAGPSSYNEQFF
TGTGCCAGCAGTGGCCTAGCGGGACCTAGCTCCTACAATGAGCAGTTCTTC
>TRBJ2-1|-|-|TRBV5-1
CASKRTGRANEQFF
TGCGCCAGCAAAAGAACAGGTAGGGCCAATGAGCAGTTCTTC
>TRBJ2-5|-|few|TRBV5-1
CASSPQDPRETQYF
TGCGCCAGCAGCCCACAGGACCCGAGGGAGACCCAGTACTTC
>TRBJ2-1|TRBD2|-|TRBV7-2
CASSWFSGDPNEQFF
TGTGCCAGCAGCTGGTTTAGCGGGGACCCCAATGAGCAGTTCTTC